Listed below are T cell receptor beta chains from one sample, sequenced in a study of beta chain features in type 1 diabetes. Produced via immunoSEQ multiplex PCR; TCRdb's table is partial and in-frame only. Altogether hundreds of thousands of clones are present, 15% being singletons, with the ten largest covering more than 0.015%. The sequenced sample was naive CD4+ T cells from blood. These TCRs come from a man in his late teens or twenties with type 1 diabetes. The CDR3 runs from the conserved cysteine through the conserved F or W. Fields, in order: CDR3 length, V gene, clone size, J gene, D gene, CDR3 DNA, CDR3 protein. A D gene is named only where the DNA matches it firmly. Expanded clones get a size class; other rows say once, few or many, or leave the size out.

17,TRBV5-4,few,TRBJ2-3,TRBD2,TGTGCCAGCAGCTTGTCAGTAGCGGGAGGGGGCACAGATACGCAGTATTTT,CASSLSVAGGGTDTQYF
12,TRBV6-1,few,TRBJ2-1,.,TGTGCCAGCAGTGAAAGGACAAATGAGCAGTTCTTC,CASSERTNEQFF
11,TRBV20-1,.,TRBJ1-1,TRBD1,TGCAGCAGAACAGGGGCCAATGAAGCTTTCTTT,CSRTGANEAFF
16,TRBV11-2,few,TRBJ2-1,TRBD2,TGTGCCAGCAGCCAAGAAAGGACTAGCGGAAACAATGAGCAGTTCTTC,CASSQERTSGNNEQFF
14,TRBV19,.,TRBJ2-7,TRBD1,TGTGCCAGTAGTGGAAGGGGGCAGCGACGCGAGCAGTACTTC,CASSGRGQRREQYF
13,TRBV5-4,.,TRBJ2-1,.,TGTGCCAGCAGCTTCAAGGGGAGGAATGAGCAGTTCTTC,CASSFKGRNEQFF
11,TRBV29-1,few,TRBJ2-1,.,TGCAGCGCTGACAGGTACGATGAGCAGTTCTTC,CSADRYDEQFF
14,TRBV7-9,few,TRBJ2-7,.,TGTGCCAGCAGCTTGATGAGTGGGACTTACGAGCAGTACTTC,CASSLMSGTYEQYF
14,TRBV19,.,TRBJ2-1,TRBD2,TGTGCCAGTAGGCTAGCGGGGGGGCAAAATGAGCAGTTCTTC,CASRLAGGQNEQFF
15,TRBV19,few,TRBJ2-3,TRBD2,TGTGCCAGTAGTATAGCGGGAGGGCCTGGGAATACGCAGTATTTT,CASSIAGGPGNTQYF
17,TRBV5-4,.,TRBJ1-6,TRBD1,TGTGCCAGCAGCCCTACCCGGACAGGGAAAAGATCATCTCCCCTCCACTTT,CASSPTRTGKRSSPLHF